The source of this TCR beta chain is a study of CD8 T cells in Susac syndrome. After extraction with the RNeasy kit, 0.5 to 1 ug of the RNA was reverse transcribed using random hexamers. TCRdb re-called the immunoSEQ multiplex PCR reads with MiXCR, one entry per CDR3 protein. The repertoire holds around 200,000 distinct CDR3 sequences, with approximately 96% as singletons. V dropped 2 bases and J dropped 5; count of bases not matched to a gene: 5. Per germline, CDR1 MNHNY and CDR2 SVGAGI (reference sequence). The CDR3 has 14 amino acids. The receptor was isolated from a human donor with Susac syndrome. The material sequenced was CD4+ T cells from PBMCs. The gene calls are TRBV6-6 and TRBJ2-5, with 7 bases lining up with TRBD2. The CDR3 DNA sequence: TGTGCCAGCAGTTACAGGGGAGGGACGGAGACCCAGTACTTC. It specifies CASSYRGGTETQYF.